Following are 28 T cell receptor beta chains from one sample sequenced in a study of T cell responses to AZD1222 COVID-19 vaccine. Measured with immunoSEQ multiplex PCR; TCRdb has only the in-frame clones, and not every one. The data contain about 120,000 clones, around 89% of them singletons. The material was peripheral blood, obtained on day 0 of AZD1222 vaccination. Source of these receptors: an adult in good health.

The DNA for the CDR3 is TGCAGCGTTGAAGATCGGGGGGGCTGGAGCGGTTACACCTTC. It encodes CSVEDRGGWSGYTF. The chain has TRBV29-1 and TRBJ1-2, with D possibly being TRBD1 (6 bases). Looked up from germline, CDR1 is SQVTM and CDR2 is ANQGSEA. This CDR3 is built from 14 residues. Trimming shortened V by 0 bases and J by 11 bases, and 19 bases separated the two germline ends.

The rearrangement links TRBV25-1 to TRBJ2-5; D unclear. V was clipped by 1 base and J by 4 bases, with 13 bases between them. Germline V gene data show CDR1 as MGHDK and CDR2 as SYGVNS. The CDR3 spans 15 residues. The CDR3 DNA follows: TGTGCCAGCAGTGAATCCGGGTCGGTAAGAGAGACCCAGTACTTC. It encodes CASSESGSVRETQYF.

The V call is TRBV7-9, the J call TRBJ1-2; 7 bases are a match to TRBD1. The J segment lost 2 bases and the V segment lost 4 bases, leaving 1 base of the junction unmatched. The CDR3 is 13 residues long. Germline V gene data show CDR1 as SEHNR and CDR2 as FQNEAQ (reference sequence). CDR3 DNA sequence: TGTGCCAGCAGCTCGACAGGGAACTATGGCTACACCTTC. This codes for CASSSTGNYGYTF.

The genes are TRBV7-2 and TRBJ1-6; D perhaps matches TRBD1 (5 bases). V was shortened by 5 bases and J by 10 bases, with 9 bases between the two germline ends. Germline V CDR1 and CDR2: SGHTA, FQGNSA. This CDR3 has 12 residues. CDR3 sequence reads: CASSQGVSPLHF. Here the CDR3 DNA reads TGTGCCAGCAGCCAAGGGGTCTCACCCCTCCACTTT.

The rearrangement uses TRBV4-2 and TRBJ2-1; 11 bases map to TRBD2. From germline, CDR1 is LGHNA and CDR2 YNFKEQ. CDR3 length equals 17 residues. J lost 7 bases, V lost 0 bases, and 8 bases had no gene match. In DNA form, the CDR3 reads TGTGCCAGCAGCCAAGAGCCTAGCGGGGGGCGGGGTAATGAGCAGTTCTTC. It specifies CASSQEPSGGRGNEQFF.

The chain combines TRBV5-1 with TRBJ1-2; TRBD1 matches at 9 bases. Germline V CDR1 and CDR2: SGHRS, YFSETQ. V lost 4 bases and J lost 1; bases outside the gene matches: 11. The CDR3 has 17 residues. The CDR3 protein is CASSVPPGQGFNYGYTF. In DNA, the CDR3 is TGCGCCAGCAGCGTTCCTCCGGGACAGGGCTTTAACTATGGCTACACCTTC.

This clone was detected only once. For the CDR3, the DNA is TGTGCCAGCAGTTTAGGCAACTCCTACGAGCAGTACTTC. It is translated as CASSLGNSYEQYF. The rearrangement links TRBV12-3 or TRBV12-4 to TRBJ2-7; D is ambiguous. Deletions cut 1 base from V and 0 bases from J, with 4 bases between. The CDR3 sequence is 13 residues long.

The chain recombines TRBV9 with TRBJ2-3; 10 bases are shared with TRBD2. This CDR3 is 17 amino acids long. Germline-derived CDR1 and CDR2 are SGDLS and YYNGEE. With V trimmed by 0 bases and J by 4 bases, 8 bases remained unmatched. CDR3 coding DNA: TGTGCCAGCAGCGTAGGTGTCCAGCGGGGGGGCTCAGATACGCAGTATTTT. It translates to CASSVGVQRGGSDTQYF.

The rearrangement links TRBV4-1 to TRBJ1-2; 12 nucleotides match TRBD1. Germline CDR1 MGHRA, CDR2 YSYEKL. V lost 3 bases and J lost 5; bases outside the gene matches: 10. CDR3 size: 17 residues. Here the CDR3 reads CASSHFRDRGRGYGYTF. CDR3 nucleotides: TGCGCCAGCAGCCATTTCCGGGACAGGGGGCGGGGATATGGCTACACCTTC.

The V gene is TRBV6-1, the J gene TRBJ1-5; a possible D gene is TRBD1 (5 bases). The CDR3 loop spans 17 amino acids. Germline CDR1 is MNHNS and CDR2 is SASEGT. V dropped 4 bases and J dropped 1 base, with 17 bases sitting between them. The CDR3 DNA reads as TGTGCCAGCAGTGCTAGATTCGAGGGGATGAGCAATCAGCCCCAGCATTTT. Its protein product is CASSARFEGMSNQPQHF.

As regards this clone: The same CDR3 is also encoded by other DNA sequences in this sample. The chain's CDR3 is CSARVPETQYF. The CDR3 nucleotides read TGCAGTGCCCGAGTGCCCGAGACCCAGTACTTC. This chain links TRBV20-1 with TRBJ2-5; D is uncertain. The CDR3 length is 11 residues. The germline V and J ends were trimmed by 6 bases and 5 bases, with 10 bases remaining between them. Germline assignment: CDR1 DFQATT and CDR2 SNEGSKA (reference sequence).

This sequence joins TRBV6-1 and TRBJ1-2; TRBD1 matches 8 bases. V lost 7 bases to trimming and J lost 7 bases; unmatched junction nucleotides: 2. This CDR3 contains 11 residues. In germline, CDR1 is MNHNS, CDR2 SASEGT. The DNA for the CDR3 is TGTGCCAGCACCGACAGGGGTGGCTACACCTTC. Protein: CASTDRGGYTF.

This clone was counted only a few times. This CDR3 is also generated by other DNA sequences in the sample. This CDR3 is CASSQDRAQPQHF. The CDR3 region has the DNA TGTGCCAGCAGCCAAGATAGGGCTCAGCCCCAGCATTTT. J is TRBJ1-5 and V is TRBV3-1 (or the pseudogene TRBV3-2); D unclear. The CDR3 has 13 residues. Trimming removed 0 bases at V and 6 bases at J, with 6 bases between. CDR1 LGHDT and CDR2 YNNKEL come from the germline V gene (reference sequence).

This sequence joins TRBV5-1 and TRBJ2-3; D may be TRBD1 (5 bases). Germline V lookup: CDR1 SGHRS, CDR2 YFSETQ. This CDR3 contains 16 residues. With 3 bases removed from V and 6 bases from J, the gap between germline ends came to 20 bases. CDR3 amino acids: CASSSPRSRGWDTQYF. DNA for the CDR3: TGCGCCAGCAGCTCCCCTCGGAGTAGGGGATGGGATACGCAGTATTTT. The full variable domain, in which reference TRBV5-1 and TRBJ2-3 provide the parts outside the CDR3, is KAGVTQTPRYLIKTRGQQVTLSCSPISGHRSVSWYQQTPGQGLQFLFEYFSETQRNKGNFPGRFSGRQFSNSRSEMNVSTLELGDSALYLCASSSPRSRGWDTQYFGPGTRLTVL.

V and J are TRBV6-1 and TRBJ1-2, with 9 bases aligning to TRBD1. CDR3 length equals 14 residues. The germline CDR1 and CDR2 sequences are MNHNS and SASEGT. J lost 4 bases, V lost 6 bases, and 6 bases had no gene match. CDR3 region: CASREQGALYGYTF. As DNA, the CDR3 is TGTGCCAGCAGGGAACAGGGGGCTCTCTATGGCTACACCTTC.

CDR3 amino acids: CAIRQGGNYGYTF. CDR3 DNA: TGTGCCATCCGACAGGGAGGTAACTATGGCTACACCTTC. The rearrangement links TRBV19 to TRBJ1-2, with 7 positions matching TRBD1. Germline lookup yields CDR1 LNHDA and CDR2 SQIVND (reference sequence). After removal of 10 bases from V and 1 base from J, the junction contained 6 bases not matched to a gene. This CDR3 comprises 13 residues.

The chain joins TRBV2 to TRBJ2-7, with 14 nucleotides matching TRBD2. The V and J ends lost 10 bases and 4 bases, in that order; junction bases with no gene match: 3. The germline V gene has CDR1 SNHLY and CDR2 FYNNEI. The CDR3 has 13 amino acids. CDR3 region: CAMTSGGAYEQYF. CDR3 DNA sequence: TGTGCCATGACTAGCGGGGGGGCGTACGAGCAGTACTTC.

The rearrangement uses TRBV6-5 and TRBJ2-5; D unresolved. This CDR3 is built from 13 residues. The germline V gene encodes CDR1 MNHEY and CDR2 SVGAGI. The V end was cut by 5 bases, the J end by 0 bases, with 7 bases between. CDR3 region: CASSLLYQETQYF. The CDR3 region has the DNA TGTGCCAGCAGTCTGTTGTACCAAGAGACCCAGTACTTC.

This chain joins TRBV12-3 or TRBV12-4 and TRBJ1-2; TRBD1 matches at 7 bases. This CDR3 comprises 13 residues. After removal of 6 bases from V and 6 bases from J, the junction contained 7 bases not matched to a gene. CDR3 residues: CASSRQGGHGYTF. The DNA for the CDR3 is TGTGCCAGCAGCCGTCAAGGGGGCCATGGCTACACCTTC.

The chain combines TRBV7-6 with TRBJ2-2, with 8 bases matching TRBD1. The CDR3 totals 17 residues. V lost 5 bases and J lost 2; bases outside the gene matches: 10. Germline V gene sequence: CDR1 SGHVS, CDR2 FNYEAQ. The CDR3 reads CASSPNRDRRNTGELFF. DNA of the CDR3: TGTGCCAGCAGCCCCAACCGGGACAGGAGAAACACCGGGGAGCTGTTTTTT.

CDR3 in DNA: TGTGCCAGCTCACCAGGGGAACAGGGCAATTCACCCCTCCACTTT. It specifies CASSPGEQGNSPLHF. V usage is TRBV18 and J usage is TRBJ1-6; perhaps TRBD1 as D (6 bases). CDR1 and CDR2 from the germline V gene are KGHSH and LQKENI. V was clipped by 2 bases and J by 7 bases, with 12 bases between them. This CDR3 contains 15 residues.

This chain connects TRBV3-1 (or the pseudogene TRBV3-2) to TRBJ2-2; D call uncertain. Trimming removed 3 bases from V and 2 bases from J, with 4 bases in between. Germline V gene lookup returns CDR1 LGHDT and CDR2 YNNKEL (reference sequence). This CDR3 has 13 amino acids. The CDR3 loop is CASSHGNTGELFF. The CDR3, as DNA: TGTGCCAGCAGCCATGGAAACACCGGGGAGCTGTTTTTT.

This CDR3 is CASSLEAGAANTIYF. CDR3 bases: TGTGCCAGCAGCTTAGAGGCAGGGGCGGCGAACACCATATATTTT. J is TRBJ1-3 and V is TRBV7-6; possible D gene TRBD1, 6 bases. The CDR3 sequence is 15 residues long. Per the germline V gene, CDR1 is SGHVS and CDR2 is FNYEAQ. The V and J ends lost 1 base and 7 bases respectively, with 14 bases between them.

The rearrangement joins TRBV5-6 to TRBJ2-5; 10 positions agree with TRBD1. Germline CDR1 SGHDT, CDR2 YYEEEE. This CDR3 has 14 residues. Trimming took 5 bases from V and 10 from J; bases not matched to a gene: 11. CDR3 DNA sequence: TGTGCCAGCAGTAGAACCGGGACAGGGGAGGGCCAGTACTTC. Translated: CASSRTGTGEGQYF.

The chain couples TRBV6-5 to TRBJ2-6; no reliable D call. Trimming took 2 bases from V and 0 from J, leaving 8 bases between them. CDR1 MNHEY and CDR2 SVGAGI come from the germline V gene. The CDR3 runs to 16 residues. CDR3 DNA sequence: TGTGCCAGCAGTTACCGTACTTTCTCTGGGGCCAACGTCCTGACTTTC. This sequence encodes CASSYRTFSGANVLTF.

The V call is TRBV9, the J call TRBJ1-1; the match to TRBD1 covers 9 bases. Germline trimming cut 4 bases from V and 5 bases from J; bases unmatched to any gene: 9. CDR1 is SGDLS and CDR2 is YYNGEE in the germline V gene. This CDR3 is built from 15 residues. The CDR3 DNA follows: TGTGCCAGCAGCCCTCAACAGGGGGCGCGGACTGAAGCTTTCTTT. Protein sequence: CASSPQQGARTEAFF.

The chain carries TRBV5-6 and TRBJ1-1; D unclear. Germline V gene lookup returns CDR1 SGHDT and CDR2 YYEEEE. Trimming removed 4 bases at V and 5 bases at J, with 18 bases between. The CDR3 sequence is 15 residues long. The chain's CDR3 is CASSPPLGNPTEAFF. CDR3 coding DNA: TGTGCCAGCAGCCCCCCCTTGGGGAACCCAACTGAAGCTTTCTTT.

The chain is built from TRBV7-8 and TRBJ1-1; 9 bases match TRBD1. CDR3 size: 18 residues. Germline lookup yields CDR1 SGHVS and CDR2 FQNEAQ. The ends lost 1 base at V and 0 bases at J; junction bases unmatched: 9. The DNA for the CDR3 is TGTGCCAGCAGCTTAGACAGGGGGCCTATGATATTGAACACTGAAGCTTTCTTT. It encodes CASSLDRGPMILNTEAFF.